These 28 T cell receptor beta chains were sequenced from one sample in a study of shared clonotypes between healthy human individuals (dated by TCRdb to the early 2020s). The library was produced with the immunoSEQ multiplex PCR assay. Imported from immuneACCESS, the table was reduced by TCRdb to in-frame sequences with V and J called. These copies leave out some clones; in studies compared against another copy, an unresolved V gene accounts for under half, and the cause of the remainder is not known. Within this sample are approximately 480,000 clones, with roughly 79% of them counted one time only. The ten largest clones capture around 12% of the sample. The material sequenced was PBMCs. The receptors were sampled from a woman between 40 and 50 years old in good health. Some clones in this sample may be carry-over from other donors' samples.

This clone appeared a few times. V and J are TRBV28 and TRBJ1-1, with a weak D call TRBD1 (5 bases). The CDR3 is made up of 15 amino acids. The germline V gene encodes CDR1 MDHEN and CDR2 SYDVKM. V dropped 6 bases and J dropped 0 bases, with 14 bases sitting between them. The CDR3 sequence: CASSPWGRMNTEAFF. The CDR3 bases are TGTGCCAGCAGCCCCTGGGGCAGAATGAACACTGAAGCTTTCTTT.

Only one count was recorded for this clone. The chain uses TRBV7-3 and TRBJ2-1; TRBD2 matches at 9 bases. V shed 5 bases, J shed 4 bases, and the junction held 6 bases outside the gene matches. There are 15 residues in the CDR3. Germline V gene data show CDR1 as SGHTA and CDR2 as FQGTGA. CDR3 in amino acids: CASSPSGAGYNEQFF. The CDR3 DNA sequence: TGTGCCAGCAGCCCTAGCGGGGCGGGGTACAATGAGCAGTTCTTC.

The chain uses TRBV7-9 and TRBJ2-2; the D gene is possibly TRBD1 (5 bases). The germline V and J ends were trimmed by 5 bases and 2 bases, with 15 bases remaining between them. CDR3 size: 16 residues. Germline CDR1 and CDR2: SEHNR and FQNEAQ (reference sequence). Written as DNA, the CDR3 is TGTGCCAGCAGCCCAGGGTCTTCCTCAAACACCGGGGAGCTGTTTTTT. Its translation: CASSPGSSSNTGELFF.

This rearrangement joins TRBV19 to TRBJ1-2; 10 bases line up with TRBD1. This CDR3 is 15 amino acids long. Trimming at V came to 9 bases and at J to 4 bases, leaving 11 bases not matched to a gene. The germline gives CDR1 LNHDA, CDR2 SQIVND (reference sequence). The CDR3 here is CASRDRGGLGYGYTF. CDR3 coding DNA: TGTGCCAGCCGGGACAGGGGTGGACTTGGCTATGGCTACACCTTC.

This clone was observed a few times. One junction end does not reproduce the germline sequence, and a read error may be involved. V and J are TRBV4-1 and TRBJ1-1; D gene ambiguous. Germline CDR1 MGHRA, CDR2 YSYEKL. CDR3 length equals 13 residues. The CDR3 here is CASSQGNNIEAFF. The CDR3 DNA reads TGCGCCAGCAGCCAAGGTAACAACATTGAAGCTTTCTTT.

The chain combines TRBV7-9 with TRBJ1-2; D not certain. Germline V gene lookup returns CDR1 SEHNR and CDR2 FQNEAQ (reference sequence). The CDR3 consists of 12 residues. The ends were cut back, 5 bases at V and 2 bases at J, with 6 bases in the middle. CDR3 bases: TGTGCCAGCAGCAAGACGAACTATGGCTACACCTTC. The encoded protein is CASSKTNYGYTF.

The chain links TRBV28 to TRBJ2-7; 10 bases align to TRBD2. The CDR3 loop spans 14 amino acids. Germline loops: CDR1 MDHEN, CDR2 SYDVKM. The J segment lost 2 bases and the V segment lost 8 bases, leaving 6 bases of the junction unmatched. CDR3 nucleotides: TGTGCCAGCGGCCTTAGCGGGAGGCCCTACGAGCAGTACTTC. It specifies CASGLSGRPYEQYF.

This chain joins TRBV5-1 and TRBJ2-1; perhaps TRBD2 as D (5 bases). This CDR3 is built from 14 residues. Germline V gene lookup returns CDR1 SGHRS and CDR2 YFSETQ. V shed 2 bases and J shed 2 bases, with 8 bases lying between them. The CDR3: CASSFEGTYNEQFF. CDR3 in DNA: TGCGCCAGCAGCTTCGAGGGAACCTACAATGAGCAGTTCTTC.

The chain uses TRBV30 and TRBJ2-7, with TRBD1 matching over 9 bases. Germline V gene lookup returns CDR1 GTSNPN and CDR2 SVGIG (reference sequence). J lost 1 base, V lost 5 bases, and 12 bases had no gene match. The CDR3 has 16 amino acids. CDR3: CAWSQEQTGGSYEQYF. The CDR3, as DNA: TGTGCCTGGTCCCAGGAGCAGACAGGGGGGTCCTACGAGCAGTACTTC.

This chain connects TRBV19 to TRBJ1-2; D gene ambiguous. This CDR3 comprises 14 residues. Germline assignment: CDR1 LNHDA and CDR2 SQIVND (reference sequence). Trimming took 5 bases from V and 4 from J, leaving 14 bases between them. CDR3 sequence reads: CASSPTGRGYGYTF. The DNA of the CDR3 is TGTGCCAGTAGTCCGACGGGCCGGGGCTATGGCTACACCTTC.

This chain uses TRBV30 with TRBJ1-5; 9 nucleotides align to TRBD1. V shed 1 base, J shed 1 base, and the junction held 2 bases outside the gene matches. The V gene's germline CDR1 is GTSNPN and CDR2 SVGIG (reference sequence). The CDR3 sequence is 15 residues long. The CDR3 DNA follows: TGTGCCTGGAGTGGAGACAGGGGGAGCAATCAGCCCCAGCATTTT. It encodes CAWSGDRGSNQPQHF. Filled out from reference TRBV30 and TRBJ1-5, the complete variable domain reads SQTIHQWPATLVQPVGSPLSLECTVEGTSNPNLYWYRQAAGRGLQLLFYSVGIGQISSEVPQNLSASRPQDRQFILSSKKLLLSDSGFYLCAWSGDRGSNQPQHFGDGTRLSIL.

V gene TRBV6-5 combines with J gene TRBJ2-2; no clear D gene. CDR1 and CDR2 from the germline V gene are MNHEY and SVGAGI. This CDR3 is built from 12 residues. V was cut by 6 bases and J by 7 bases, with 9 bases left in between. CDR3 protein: CASSHPRGELFF. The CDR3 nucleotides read TGTGCCAGCAGCCACCCCCGCGGGGAGCTGTTTTTT.

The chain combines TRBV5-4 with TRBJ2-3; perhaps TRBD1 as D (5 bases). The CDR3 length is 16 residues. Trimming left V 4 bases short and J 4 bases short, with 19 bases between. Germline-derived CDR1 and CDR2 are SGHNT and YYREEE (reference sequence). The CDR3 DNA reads TGTGCCAGCAGCAAAGCAGTGTGGGGCGTCGCAGATACGCAGTATTTT. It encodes CASSKAVWGVADTQYF.

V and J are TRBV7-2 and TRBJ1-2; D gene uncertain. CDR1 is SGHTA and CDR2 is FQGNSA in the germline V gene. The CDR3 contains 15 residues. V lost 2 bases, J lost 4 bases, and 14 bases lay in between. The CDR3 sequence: CASSLRGGAIYGYTF. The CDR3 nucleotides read TGTGCCAGCAGCTTACGCGGAGGAGCGATCTATGGCTACACCTTC. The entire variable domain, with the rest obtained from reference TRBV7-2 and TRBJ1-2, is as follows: GAGVSQSPSNKVTEKGKDVELRCDPISGHTALYWYRQSLGQGLEFLIYFQGNSAPDKSGLPSDRFSAERTGGSVSTLTIQRTQQEDSAVYLCASSLRGGAIYGYTFGSGTRLTVV.

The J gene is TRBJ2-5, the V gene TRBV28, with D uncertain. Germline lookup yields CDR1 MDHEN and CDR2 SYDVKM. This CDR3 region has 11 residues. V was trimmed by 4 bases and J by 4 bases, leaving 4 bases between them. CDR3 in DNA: TGTGCCAGCAGTTGGAGAGAGACCCAGTACTTC. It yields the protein CASSWRETQYF.

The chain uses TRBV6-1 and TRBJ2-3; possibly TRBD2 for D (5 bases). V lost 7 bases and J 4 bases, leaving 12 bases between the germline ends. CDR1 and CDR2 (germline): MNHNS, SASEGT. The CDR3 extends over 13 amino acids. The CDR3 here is CASIEGASDTQYF. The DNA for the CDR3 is TGTGCCAGCATTGAGGGCGCATCAGATACGCAGTATTTT.

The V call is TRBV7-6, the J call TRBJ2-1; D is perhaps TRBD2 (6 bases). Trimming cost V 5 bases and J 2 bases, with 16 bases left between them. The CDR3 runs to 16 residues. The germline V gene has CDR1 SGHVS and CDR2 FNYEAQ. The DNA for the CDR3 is TGTGCCAGCAGCGCTCAATTAGCGGAAACCTACAATGAGCAGTTCTTC. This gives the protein CASSAQLAETYNEQFF.

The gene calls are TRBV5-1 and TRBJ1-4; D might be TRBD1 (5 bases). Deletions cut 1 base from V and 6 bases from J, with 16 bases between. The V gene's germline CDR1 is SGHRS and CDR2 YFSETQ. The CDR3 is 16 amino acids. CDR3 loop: CASSLTRGSQDEKLFF. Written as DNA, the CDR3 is TGCGCCAGCAGCTTGACTCGGGGATCACAGGATGAAAAACTGTTTTTT.

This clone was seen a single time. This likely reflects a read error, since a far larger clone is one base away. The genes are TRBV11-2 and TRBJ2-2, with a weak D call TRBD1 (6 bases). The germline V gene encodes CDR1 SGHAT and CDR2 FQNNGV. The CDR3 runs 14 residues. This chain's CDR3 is CTSSFGRGTGELFF. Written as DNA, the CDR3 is TGTACCAGCAGCTTCGGCAGGGGTACCGGGGAGCTGTTTTTT.

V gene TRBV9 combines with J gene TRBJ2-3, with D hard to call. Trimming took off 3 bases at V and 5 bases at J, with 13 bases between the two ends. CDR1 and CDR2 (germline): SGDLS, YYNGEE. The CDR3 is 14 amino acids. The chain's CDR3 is CASSADTRGDTQYF. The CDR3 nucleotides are TGTGCCAGCAGCGCCGATACCCGCGGAGATACGCAGTATTTT.

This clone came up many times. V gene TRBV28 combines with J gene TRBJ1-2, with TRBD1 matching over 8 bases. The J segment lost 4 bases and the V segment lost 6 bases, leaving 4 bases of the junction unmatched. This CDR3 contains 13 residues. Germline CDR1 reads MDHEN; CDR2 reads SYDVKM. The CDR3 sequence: CASSPTGGYGYTF. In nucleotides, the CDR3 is TGTGCCAGCAGCCCCACAGGGGGCTATGGCTACACCTTC.

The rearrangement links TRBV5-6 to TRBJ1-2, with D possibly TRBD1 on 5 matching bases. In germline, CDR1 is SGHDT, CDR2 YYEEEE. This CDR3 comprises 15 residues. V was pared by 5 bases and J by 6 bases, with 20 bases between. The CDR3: CASRLVSRVSHGYTF. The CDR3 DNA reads TGTGCCAGCAGACTTGTTTCCAGGGTTAGTCATGGCTACACCTTC.

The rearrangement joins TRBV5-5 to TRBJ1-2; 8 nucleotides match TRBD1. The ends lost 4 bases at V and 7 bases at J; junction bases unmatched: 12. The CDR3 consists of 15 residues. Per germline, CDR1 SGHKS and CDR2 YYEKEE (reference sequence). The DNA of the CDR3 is TGTGCCAGCAGCCACCCCGGACAGGGTCTGGTTGGCTACACCTTC. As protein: CASSHPGQGLVGYTF.

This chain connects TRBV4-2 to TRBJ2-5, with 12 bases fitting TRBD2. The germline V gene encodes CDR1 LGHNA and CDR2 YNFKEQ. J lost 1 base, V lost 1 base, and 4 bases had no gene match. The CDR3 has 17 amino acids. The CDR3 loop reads CASSQGLAGEAQETQYF. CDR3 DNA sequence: TGTGCCAGCAGCCAAGGACTAGCGGGAGAGGCCCAAGAGACCCAGTACTTC.

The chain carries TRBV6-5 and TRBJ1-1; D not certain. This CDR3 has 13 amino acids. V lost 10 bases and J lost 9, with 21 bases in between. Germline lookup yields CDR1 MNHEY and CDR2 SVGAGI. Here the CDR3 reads CATRDLLTLKAFF. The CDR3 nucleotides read TGTGCCACCCGAGACCTATTAACACTGAAAGCTTTCTTT.

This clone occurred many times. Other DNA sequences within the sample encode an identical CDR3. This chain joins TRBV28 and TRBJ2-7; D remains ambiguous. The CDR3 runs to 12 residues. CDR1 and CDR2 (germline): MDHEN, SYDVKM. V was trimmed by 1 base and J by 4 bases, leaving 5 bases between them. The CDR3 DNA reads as TGTGCCAGCAGTTTATTGGCTTACGAGCAGTACTTC. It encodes CASSLLAYEQYF.

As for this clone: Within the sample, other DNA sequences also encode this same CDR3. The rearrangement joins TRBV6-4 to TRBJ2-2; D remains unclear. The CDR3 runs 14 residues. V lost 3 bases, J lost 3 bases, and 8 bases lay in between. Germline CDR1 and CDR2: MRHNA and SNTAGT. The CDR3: CASSDSGDTGELFF. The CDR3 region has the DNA TGTGCCAGCAGTGATTCCGGAGACACCGGGGAGCTGTTTTTT.

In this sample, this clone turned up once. CDR3 coding DNA: TGTGCCAGCAGCCCACGGACAGGGCAGGAGCAGTACTTC. It codes for CASSPRTGQEQYF. V is TRBV7-2 and J is TRBJ2-7; 8 nucleotides align to TRBD1. CDR1 is SGHTA and CDR2 is FQGNSA in the germline V gene. CDR3 length equals 13 residues. The V and J ends lost 5 bases and 7 bases, in that order; junction bases with no gene match: 7.